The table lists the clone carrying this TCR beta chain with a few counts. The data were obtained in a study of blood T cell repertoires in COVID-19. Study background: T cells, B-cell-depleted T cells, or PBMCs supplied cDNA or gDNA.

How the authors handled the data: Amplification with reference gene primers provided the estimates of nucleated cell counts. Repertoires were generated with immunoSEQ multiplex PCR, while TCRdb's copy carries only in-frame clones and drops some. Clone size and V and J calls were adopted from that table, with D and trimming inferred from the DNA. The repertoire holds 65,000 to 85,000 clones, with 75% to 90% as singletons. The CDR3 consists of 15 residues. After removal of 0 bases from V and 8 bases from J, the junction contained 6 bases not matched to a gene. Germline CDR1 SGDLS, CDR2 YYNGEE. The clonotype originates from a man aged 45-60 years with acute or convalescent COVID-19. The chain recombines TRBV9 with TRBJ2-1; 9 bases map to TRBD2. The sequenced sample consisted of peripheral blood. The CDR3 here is CASSVGAGGPDEQFF. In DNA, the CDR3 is TGTGCCAGCAGCGTAGGGGCGGGAGGGCCCGATGAGCAGTTCTTC. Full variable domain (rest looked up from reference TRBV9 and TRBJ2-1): DSGVTQTPKHLITATGQRVTLRCSPRSGDLSVYWYQQSLDQGLQFLIQYYNGEERAKGNILERFSAQQFPDLHSELNLSSLELGDSALYFCASSVGAGGPDEQFFGPGTRLTVL.